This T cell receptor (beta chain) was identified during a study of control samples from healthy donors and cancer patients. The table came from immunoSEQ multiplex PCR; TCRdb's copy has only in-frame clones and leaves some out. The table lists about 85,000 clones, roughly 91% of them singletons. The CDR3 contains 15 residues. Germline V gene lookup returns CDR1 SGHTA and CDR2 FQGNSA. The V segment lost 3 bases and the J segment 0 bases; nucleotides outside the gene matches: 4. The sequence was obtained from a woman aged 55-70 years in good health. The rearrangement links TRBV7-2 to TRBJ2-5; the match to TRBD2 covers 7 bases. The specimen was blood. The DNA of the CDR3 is TGTGCCAGCAGCTTTGACGGGAGGTACCAAGAGACCCAGTACTTC. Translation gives CASSFDGRYQETQYF. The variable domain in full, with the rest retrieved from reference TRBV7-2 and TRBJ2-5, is GAGVSQSPSNKVTEKGKDVELRCDPISGHTALYWYRQSLGQGLEFLIYFQGNSAPDKSGLPSDRFSAERTGGSVSTLTIQRTQQEDSAVYLCASSFDGRYQETQYFGPGTRLLVL.